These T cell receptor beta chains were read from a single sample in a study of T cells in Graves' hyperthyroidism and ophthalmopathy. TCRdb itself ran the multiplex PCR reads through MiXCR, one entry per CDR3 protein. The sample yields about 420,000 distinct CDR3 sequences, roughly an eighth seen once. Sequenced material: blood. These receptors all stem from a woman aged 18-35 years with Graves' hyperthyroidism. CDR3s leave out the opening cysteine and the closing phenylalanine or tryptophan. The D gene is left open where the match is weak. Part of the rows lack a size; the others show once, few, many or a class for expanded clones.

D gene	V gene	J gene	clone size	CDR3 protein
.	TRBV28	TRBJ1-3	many	ASRAVGGSGNTIY
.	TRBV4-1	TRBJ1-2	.	ASSQEFLQAEVYGYT
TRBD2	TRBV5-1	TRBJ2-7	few	ASSLALGLAGASYEQY
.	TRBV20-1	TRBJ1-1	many	SASGGAETEAF
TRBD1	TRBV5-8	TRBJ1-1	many	ASSDQRTGGTEAF
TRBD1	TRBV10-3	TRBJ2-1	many	AIRGQGAYNEQF
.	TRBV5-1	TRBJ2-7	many	ASSRLRTVSSYEQY
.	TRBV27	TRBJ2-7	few	ASSYGLKQY
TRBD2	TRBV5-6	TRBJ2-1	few	ASIKVSAGDWDEQF
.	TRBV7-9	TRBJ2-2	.	ASKYRGGTNTGELF
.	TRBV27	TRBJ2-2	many	ASSFQGITGELF
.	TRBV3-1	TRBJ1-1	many	ASSQDGVNTEAF
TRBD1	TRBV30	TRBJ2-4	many	AWSAGTGGLNIQY
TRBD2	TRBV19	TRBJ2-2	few	ASSILGLAGGIGELF
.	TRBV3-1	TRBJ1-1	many	ASILSGGTEAF
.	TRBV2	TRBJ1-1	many	ATRVQGEAF
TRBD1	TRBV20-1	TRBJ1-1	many	SASRDSNTEAF
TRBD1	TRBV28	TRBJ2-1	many	ASSLMGQGMYEQF
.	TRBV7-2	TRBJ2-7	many	ASSFPGTQTYEQY
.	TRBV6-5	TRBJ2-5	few	ASSYDIVEVETQY
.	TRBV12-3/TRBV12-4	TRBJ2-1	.	ASSISNTHEQF
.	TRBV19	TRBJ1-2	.	ASRPGTSYGYT
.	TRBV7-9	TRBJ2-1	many	ASSSSGSGSDEQF
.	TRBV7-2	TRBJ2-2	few	ASSLIGGTNTGELF
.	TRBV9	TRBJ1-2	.	ASSVGGVNYGYT
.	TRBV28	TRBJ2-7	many	ASRDFPSYEQY
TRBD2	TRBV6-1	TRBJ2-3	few	ASSEASGNPTDTQY
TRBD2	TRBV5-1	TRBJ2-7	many	ASSFGLADPYEQY
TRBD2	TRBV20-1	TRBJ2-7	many	SAPGLAGAHSVQY
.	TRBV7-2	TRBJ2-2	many	ASSSTRGRELF
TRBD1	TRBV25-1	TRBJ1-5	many	ASSDSNPSGTGNQPQH
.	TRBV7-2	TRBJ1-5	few	ASRSDNQPQH
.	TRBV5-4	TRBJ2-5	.	ASSRPGRQETQY
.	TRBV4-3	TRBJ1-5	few	ASSPRIGDSNQPQH
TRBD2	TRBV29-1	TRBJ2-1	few	SARLAGPRNEQF
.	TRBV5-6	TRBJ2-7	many	ASSFTRDTYEQY
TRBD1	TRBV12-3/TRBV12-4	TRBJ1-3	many	ASSRQGQENTIY
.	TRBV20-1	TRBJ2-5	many	SAQPIRAQETQY
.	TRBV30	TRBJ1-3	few	ACHRDSSGNTIY
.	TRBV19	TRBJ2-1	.	ATHPGRSYEQF
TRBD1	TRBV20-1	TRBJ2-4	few	SASWTGVGGNIQY
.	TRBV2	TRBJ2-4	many	ASSDRKNIQY
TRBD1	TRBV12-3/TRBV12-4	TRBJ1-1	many	ASSTGGMNTEAF
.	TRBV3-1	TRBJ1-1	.	ASSQAGLPEAF
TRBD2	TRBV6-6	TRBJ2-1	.	ASSYSGTSGYNEQF
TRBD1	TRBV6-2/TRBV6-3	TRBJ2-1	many	ASSQTKTGANSYNEQF
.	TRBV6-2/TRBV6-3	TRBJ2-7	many	ASSSRLLSSYEQY
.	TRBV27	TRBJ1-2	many	ASSFRQNYGYT
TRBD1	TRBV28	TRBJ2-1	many	ASSLLGTANEQF
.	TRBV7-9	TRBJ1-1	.	ASSPQTGTIPF
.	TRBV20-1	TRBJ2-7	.	SAPSAGISWGEQY
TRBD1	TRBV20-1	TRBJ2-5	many	SAERTGGTETQY
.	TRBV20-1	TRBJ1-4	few	SARDGNLNEKLF